These 19 T cell receptor beta chains came from one sample sequenced in a study of blood T cell repertoires in COVID-19. Data came from immunoSEQ multiplex PCR; TCRdb stores just in-frame clones and leaves some out. Here the sample spans around 150,000 clones, about 88% being singletons. The sample was peripheral blood. The receptors were gathered from a human donor with COVID-19, enrolled during active disease. The donor label of this sample is uncertain.

This chain uses TRBV7-9 with TRBJ2-6, with 7 bases fitting TRBD2. Germline trimming cut 1 base from V and 4 bases from J; bases unmatched to any gene: 4. The CDR3 runs to 16 residues. In germline, CDR1 is SEHNR, CDR2 FQNEAQ (reference sequence). For the CDR3, the DNA is TGTGCCAGCAGCTTAGGGAGCGGGGTCGGGGCCAACGTCCTGACTTTC. The encoded protein is CASSLGSGVGANVLTF.

The chain joins TRBV19 to TRBJ2-1; TRBD1 agrees at 9 bases. The germline V gene encodes CDR1 LNHDA and CDR2 SQIVND (reference sequence). The CDR3 length is 17 residues. V shed 4 bases, J shed 6 bases, and the junction held 13 bases outside the gene matches. CDR3 coding DNA: TGTGCCAGTAGTAACCACTTTTCCGGGACAGGGATCAATGAGCAGTTCTTC. Its translation: CASSNHFSGTGINEQFF. The full variable domain, its missing parts supplied by reference TRBV19 and TRBJ2-1, is DGGITQSPKYLFRKEGQNVTLSCEQNLNHDAMYWYRQDPGQGLRLIYYSQIVNDFQKGDIAEGYSVSREKKESFPLTVTSAQKNPTAFYLCASSNHFSGTGINEQFFGPGTRLTVL.

In its sample, this clone was seen once. The rearrangement joins TRBV5-1 to TRBJ2-3; D possibly corresponds to TRBD1 (5 bases). The CDR3 is made up of 14 amino acids. CDR1 is SGHRS and CDR2 is YFSETQ in the germline V gene. V was pared by 0 bases and J by 3 bases, with 8 bases between. In DNA, the CDR3 is TGCGCCAGCAGCTTGGCAAGGGGAACAGATACGCAGTATTTT. It encodes CASSLARGTDTQYF.

This chain uses TRBV19 with TRBJ1-2; a possible D gene is TRBD1 (5 bases). Deletions cut 2 bases from V and 3 bases from J, with 22 bases between. This CDR3 is built from 18 residues. CDR1 and CDR2 (germline): LNHDA, SQIVND (reference sequence). The CDR3 DNA sequence: TGTGCCAGTAGTATATTGGCGGCGGGGACCGGCCCCTACTATGGCTACACCTTC. This codes for CASSILAAGTGPYYGYTF.

The CDR3, as DNA: TGTGCCAGCAGCGGCCTCAGGGGACTAGCGGGCAGCACAGATACGCAGTATTTT. Protein product: CASSGLRGLAGSTDTQYF. J is TRBJ2-3 and V is TRBV5-6; 12 nucleotides align to TRBD2. Germline trimming cut 4 bases from V and 0 bases from J; bases unmatched to any gene: 9. The CDR3 length is 18 residues. The germline CDR1 and CDR2 sequences are SGHDT and YYEEEE. Looking up the rest from reference TRBV5-6 and TRBJ2-3 gives the full variable domain: DAGVTQSPTHLIKTRGQQVTLRCSPKSGHDTVSWYQQALGQGPQFIFQYYEEEERQRGNFPDRFSGHQFPNYSSELNVNALLLGDSALYLCASSGLRGLAGSTDTQYFGPGTRLTVL.

V usage is TRBV6-5 and J usage is TRBJ1-3, with TRBD1 as a possible D gene (5 bases). The CDR3 loop spans 13 amino acids. The germline V gene encodes CDR1 MNHEY and CDR2 SVGAGI. V lost 10 bases, J lost 0 bases, and 10 bases lay in between. The CDR3 loop is CATRQSSGNTIYF. For the CDR3, the DNA is TGTGCCACCCGACAGTCCTCTGGAAACACCATATATTTT.

The chain carries TRBV12-3 or TRBV12-4 and TRBJ1-2; no clear D. V lost 6 bases, J lost 4 bases, and 9 bases lay in between. This CDR3 is 12 amino acids long. The CDR3 bases are TGTGCCAGCAGCACCTCCGGCTATGGCTACACCTTC. Translating it yields CASSTSGYGYTF.

The CDR3 bases are TGTGCCAGCAGCGTAGACGAACAGAGCTACGAGCAGTACTTC. This encodes CASSVDEQSYEQYF. The rearrangement uses TRBV9 and TRBJ2-7; D uncertain. Germline V gene sequence: CDR1 SGDLS, CDR2 YYNGEE. Trimming cost V 0 bases and J 3 bases, with 10 bases left between them. The CDR3 has 14 amino acids.

The chain couples TRBV20-1 to TRBJ2-7; 9 bases match TRBD2. Germline V gene lookup returns CDR1 DFQATT and CDR2 SNEGSKA (reference sequence). CDR3 length: 14 amino acids. After removal of 3 bases from V and 5 bases from J, the junction contained 8 bases not matched to a gene. This chain's CDR3 is CSASMASGIHEQYF. DNA of the CDR3: TGCAGTGCTAGTATGGCTAGCGGGATCCACGAGCAGTACTTC.

The chain employs TRBV6-1 and TRBJ2-5; weak D call: TRBD1 (5 bases). Trimming took 5 bases from V and 5 from J, leaving 12 bases between them. Germline loops: CDR1 MNHNS, CDR2 SASEGT. The CDR3 runs to 13 residues. CDR3 sequence: CASSRQIRETQYF. As DNA, the CDR3 is TGTGCCAGCAGTAGACAGATTCGGGAGACCCAGTACTTC.

The J gene is TRBJ2-5, the V gene TRBV5-1, with D tentatively TRBD1 (5 bases). The CDR3 length is 14 residues. Looked up from germline, CDR1 is SGHRS and CDR2 is YFSETQ. V was cut by 4 bases and J by 2 bases, with 12 bases left in between. Written as DNA, the CDR3 is TGCGCCAGCAGCGCGATGGACAATCAAGAGACCCAGTACTTC. The encoded protein is CASSAMDNQETQYF.

The chain uses TRBV5-1 and TRBJ1-1; 9 bases fit TRBD1. The CDR3 sequence is 13 residues long. The germline V gene has CDR1 SGHRS and CDR2 YFSETQ. Unmatched junction bases numbered 7, after V lost 4 bases and J lost 9 bases. The CDR3 is CASSHRDRDKAFF. The CDR3 DNA sequence: TGCGCCAGCAGCCACCGGGACAGGGATAAAGCTTTCTTT.

The gene calls are TRBV23-1 and TRBJ2-3, with 8 bases that match TRBD2. TRBV23-1 is marked as an open reading frame, function uncertain. This CDR3 has 17 residues. The V and J ends lost 3 bases and 2 bases, in that order; junction bases with no gene match: 10. The chain's CDR3 is CASSHPRPGGFTDTQYF. The DNA of the CDR3 is TGCGCCAGCAGTCACCCTCGGCCGGGGGGGTTCACAGATACGCAGTATTTT.

This clone has only a few counts. The gene calls are TRBV19 and TRBJ1-1; D remains ambiguous. The germline CDR1 and CDR2 sequences are LNHDA and SQIVND (reference sequence). CDR3 length: 13 residues. V lost 5 bases and J 9 bases, leaving 16 bases between the germline ends. Here the CDR3 DNA reads TGTGCCAGTAGTCAATCAGCCCGGAGTCAAGCTTTCTTT. Amino acids: CASSQSARSQAFF.

The V and J genes are TRBV4-1 and TRBJ1-1; TRBD1 agrees at 9 bases. J lost 1 base, V lost 3 bases, and 12 bases had no gene match. This CDR3 spans 18 amino acids. Germline CDR1 is MGHRA and CDR2 is YSYEKL. The CDR3 DNA follows: TGCGCCAGCAGCCACCCGGGACAGGGTATAAACCCGAACACTGAAGCTTTCTTT. Amino acid sequence: CASSHPGQGINPNTEAFF.

J is TRBJ2-2 and V is TRBV9; D is possibly TRBD2 (5 bases). This CDR3 is 17 amino acids long. V lost 3 bases to trimming and J lost 1 base, with 16 bases between them. Per germline, CDR1 SGDLS and CDR2 YYNGEE. The chain's CDR3 is CASSANPAGENTGELFF. The DNA for the CDR3 is TGTGCCAGCAGCGCGAATCCGGCCGGGGAGAACACCGGGGAGCTGTTTTTT.

The J gene is TRBJ1-1, the V gene TRBV9, with TRBD1 identical over 9 bases. V shed 0 bases, J shed 1 base, and the junction held 10 bases outside the gene matches. This CDR3 has 18 amino acids. In germline, CDR1 is SGDLS, CDR2 YYNGEE. For the CDR3, the DNA is TGTGCCAGCAGCGTAGCGCCTACAGGGGGCAGTCGGAACACTGAAGCTTTCTTT. Its protein is CASSVAPTGGSRNTEAFF.

This chain links TRBV12-3 or TRBV12-4 with TRBJ1-1; 9 nucleotides match TRBD1. The CDR3 contains 13 residues. J lost 11 bases, V lost 5 bases, and 9 bases had no gene match. The CDR3 region is CASSTRRTGEAFF. CDR3 bases: TGTGCCAGCAGTACCCGACGGACAGGGGAGGCTTTCTTT.

This chain uses TRBV6-5 with TRBJ1-5; D may be TRBD1 (5 bases). Looked up from germline, CDR1 is MNHEY and CDR2 is SVGAGI. Deletions cut 8 bases from V and 4 bases from J, with 9 bases between. CDR3 length equals 12 residues. CDR3 in DNA: TGTGCCAGCCGAACAGGAAATCAGCCCCAGCATTTT. Translation: CASRTGNQPQHF.